The 23 T cell receptor beta chains reported below all come from one sample, sequenced in a study of T-cell memory formation after mild COVID-19. Each CDR3 protein is one row after TCRdb ran MiXCR on the 5' RACE reads. The table includes more than 250,000 distinct CDR3 sequences, about 20% detected once. Material for sequencing was PBMCs or a T cell subset sorted from them (not recorded which). All receptors derive from a young man who had mild COVID-19 (a few samples of this study predate the infection). Cell type and time point are not known.

The CDR3 DNA sequence: TGTGCCAGCAGCTTTAAGGCCTCGGGGGACTACGAGCAGTACTTC. Translating gives CASSFKASGDYEQYF. J is TRBJ2-7 and V is TRBV7-9, with D perhaps TRBD2 (6 bases). Trimming pared 3 bases from V and 3 bases from J, leaving 15 bases between. CDR1 and CDR2 (germline): SEHNR, FQNEAQ (reference sequence). The CDR3 sequence is 15 residues long.

The gene calls are TRBV7-2 and TRBJ1-6, with D uncertain. Per germline, CDR1 SGHTA and CDR2 FQGNSA. V was clipped by 5 bases and J by 12 bases, with 17 bases between them. This CDR3 contains 14 residues. The CDR3 region is CASSPRLGEGPLHF. Here the CDR3 DNA reads TGTGCCAGCAGCCCCCGCCTTGGCGAGGGACCCCTCCACTTT.

This clonotype was found a few times. This chain connects TRBV6-1 to TRBJ1-1; the match to TRBD1 covers 8 bases. With 2 bases clipped from V and 2 bases from J, the junction kept 7 bases outside the gene matches. The CDR3 has 16 residues. Germline CDR1 and CDR2: MNHNS and SASEGT. Here the CDR3 DNA reads TGTGCCAGCAGTGAACCCTTCGCAGGGGGCAACACTGAAGCTTTCTTT. Protein sequence: CASSEPFAGGNTEAFF.

A few counts support this clonotype. This chain links TRBV9 with TRBJ2-1; D might be TRBD2 (6 bases). CDR3 size: 15 residues. Between the trimmed V and J ends, which lost 6 bases and 3 bases, there was a span of 16 bases. Germline loops: CDR1 SGDLS, CDR2 YYNGEE. The CDR3, as DNA: TGTGCCAGCAAGAGGATAACGGGGGACTACAATGAGCAGTTCTTC. This encodes CASKRITGDYNEQFF.

This chain links TRBV7-6 with TRBJ2-2; 11 positions agree with TRBD1. This CDR3 region has 15 residues. From germline, CDR1 is SGHVS and CDR2 FNYEAQ. Trimming at V came to 3 bases and at J to 4 bases, leaving 1 base not matched to a gene. The CDR3 spells CASSFGTGGTGELFF. The CDR3 nucleotides read TGTGCCAGCAGCTTCGGGACAGGGGGCACCGGGGAGCTGTTTTTT.

The J gene is TRBJ1-6, the V gene TRBV18, with 8 bases that match TRBD1. The germline V gene has CDR1 KGHSH and CDR2 LQKENI. Losses at the gene ends were 2 bases for V and 0 bases for J; bases not matched to a gene: 6. CDR3 size: 18 residues. CDR3 in amino acids: CASSPMPQGDSYNSPLHF. DNA of the CDR3: TGTGCCAGCTCACCAATGCCACAGGGGGACTCCTATAATTCACCCCTCCACTTT.

This chain uses TRBV4-2 with TRBJ1-5; D is possibly TRBD1 (6 bases). V was shortened by 4 bases and J by 4 bases, with 17 bases between the two germline ends. The length of the CDR3 is 16 residues. CDR1 and CDR2 from the germline V gene are LGHNA and YNFKEQ. Here the CDR3 DNA reads TGTGCCAGCAGCCCCACGACCGGGACAAGGAATCAGCCCCAGCATTTT. This translates into CASSPTTGTRNQPQHF.

Ten or more counts support this clonotype. The J gene is TRBJ1-1, the V gene TRBV5-5; no reliable D call. This CDR3 region has 12 residues. V lost 1 base, J lost 4 bases, and 5 bases lay in between. Germline V lookup: CDR1 SGHKS, CDR2 YYEKEE (reference sequence). In DNA form, the CDR3 reads TGTGCCAGCAGCTTGCTCCGCACTGAAGCTTTCTTT. This codes for CASSLLRTEAFF.

The V and J genes are TRBV5-8 and TRBJ2-1; TRBD1 matches at 8 bases. The CDR3 loop spans 14 amino acids. The germline CDR1 and CDR2 sequences are SGHTS and YDEGEE. Trimming took 3 bases from V and 6 from J; bases not matched to a gene: 5. The CDR3 coding sequence is TGTGCCAGCAGCTCCCGGGACAGGTTCAATGAGCAGTTCTTC. It is translated as CASSSRDRFNEQFF.

This clonotype was picked up a small number of times. The rearrangement uses TRBV20-1 and TRBJ1-2; tentatively, D is TRBD1 (5 bases). The CDR3 sequence is 14 residues long. V dropped 6 bases and J dropped 5 bases, with 19 bases sitting between them. Germline CDR1 reads DFQATT; CDR2 reads SNEGSKA (reference sequence). This CDR3 is CSAHPRQGSYGYTF. The DNA of the CDR3 is TGCAGTGCGCACCCCCGCCAGGGCAGTTATGGCTACACCTTC.

The chain links TRBV7-9 to TRBJ1-1, with D maybe TRBD1 (6 bases). This CDR3 is 13 amino acids long. Trimming shortened V by 3 bases and J by 8 bases, and 13 bases separated the two germline ends. Germline CDR1 and CDR2: SEHNR and FQNEAQ (reference sequence). CDR3 bases: TGTGCCAGCAGCTTCCTCGACAGGAAAGAAGCTTTCTTT. It yields the protein CASSFLDRKEAFF. The full variable domain, with the rest looked up from reference TRBV7-9 and TRBJ1-1, is DTGVSQNPRHKITKRGQNVTFRCDPISEHNRLYWYRQTLGQGPEFLTYFQNEAQLEKSRLLSDRFSAERPKGSFSTLEIQRTEQGDSAMYLCASSFLDRKEAFFGQGTRLTVV.

V and J are TRBV6-4 and TRBJ2-3; 7 nucleotides line up with TRBD1. Germline CDR1 is MRHNA and CDR2 is SNTAGT. The CDR3 contains 14 residues. With V trimmed by 5 bases and J by 4 bases, 6 bases remained unmatched. Here the CDR3 DNA reads TGTGCCAGCAGTTTAGACAGGGCTGCAGATACGCAGTATTTT. Translation: CASSLDRAADTQYF.

V usage is TRBV9 and J usage is TRBJ2-1; D may be TRBD1 (6 bases). The V gene's germline CDR1 is SGDLS and CDR2 YYNGEE. V dropped 3 bases and J dropped 7 bases, with 8 bases sitting between them. The CDR3 is made up of 12 amino acids. CDR3 in amino acids: CASSGDRNEQFF. CDR3 bases: TGTGCCAGCAGCGGAGACAGGAATGAGCAGTTCTTC. The variable domain in full, with the rest retrieved from reference TRBV9 and TRBJ2-1, is DSGVTQTPKHLITATGQRVTLRCSPRSGDLSVYWYQQSLDQGLQFLIQYYNGEERAKGNILERFSAQQFPDLHSELNLSSLELGDSALYFCASSGDRNEQFFGPGTRLTVL.

This clonotype was detected only a few times. The rearrangement joins TRBV7-8 to TRBJ2-2, with D possibly TRBD2 on 5 matching bases. The CDR3 consists of 13 residues. Trimming removed 3 bases from V and 8 bases from J, with 10 bases in between. Germline V gives CDR1 SGHVS, CDR2 FQNEAQ. The CDR3 sequence is CASSFRLRGELFF. The CDR3 region has the DNA TGTGCCAGCAGCTTCCGACTACGGGGGGAGCTGTTTTTT.

This clonotype has more than one count but fewer than ten. J is TRBJ1-4 and V is TRBV7-8, with D tentatively TRBD1 (5 bases). CDR3 length equals 14 residues. Germline lookup yields CDR1 SGHVS and CDR2 FQNEAQ. Trimming stripped 4 bases from V and 4 bases from J, with 10 bases between. CDR3 coding DNA: TGTGCCAGCAGCTATCAGGGCGGTAATGAAAAACTGTTTTTT. This codes for CASSYQGGNEKLFF.

Only a few counts were recorded for this clonotype. J is TRBJ1-1 and V is TRBV7-2; tentatively, D is TRBD1 (6 bases). CDR3 length equals 15 residues. V was shortened by 6 bases and J by 7 bases, with 21 bases between the two germline ends. The germline gives CDR1 SGHTA, CDR2 FQGNSA. In DNA form, the CDR3 reads TGTGCCAGCAGTTTTACAGGGACCGAGCGCAGTGAAGCTTTCTTT. Translated, it gives CASSFTGTERSEAFF. The complete variable domain, with remaining parts taken from reference TRBV7-2 and TRBJ1-1, reads GAGVSQSPSNKVTEKGKDVELRCDPISGHTALYWYRQSLGQGLEFLIYFQGNSAPDKSGLPSDRFSAERTGGSVSTLTIQRTQQEDSAVYLCASSFTGTERSEAFFGQGTRLTVV.

The CDR3 here is CASSPAREKLFF. The CDR3 coding sequence is TGTGCCAGCAGCCCCGCGAGGGAAAAACTGTTTTTT. The gene calls are TRBV12-3 or TRBV12-4 and TRBJ1-4; no clear D. The CDR3 has 12 residues. Trimming took off 6 bases at V and 8 bases at J, with 10 bases between the two ends.

The gene calls are TRBV6-2 or TRBV6-3 and TRBJ2-3; D is uncertain. V lost 3 bases, J lost 2 bases, and 15 bases lay in between. The CDR3 has 16 amino acids. Germline V lookup: CDR1 MNHEY, CDR2 SVGEGT. The CDR3 spells CASSYGNHRPTDTQYF. CDR3 DNA sequence: TGTGCCAGCAGTTATGGTAACCACCGTCCCACAGATACGCAGTATTTT.

The chain joins TRBV30 to TRBJ1-1; 7 bases match TRBD1. Trimming at V came to 0 bases and at J to 6 bases, leaving 7 bases not matched to a gene. Germline loops: CDR1 GTSNPN, CDR2 SVGIG (reference sequence). This CDR3 contains 14 residues. The CDR3 coding sequence is TGTGCCTGGAGTGTATGGGGGCAGGGGGCTGAAGCTTTCTTT. This codes for CAWSVWGQGAEAFF. The entire variable domain, with the rest obtained from reference TRBV30 and TRBJ1-1, is as follows: SQTIHQWPATLVQPVGSPLSLECTVEGTSNPNLYWYRQAAGRGLQLLFYSVGIGQISSEVPQNLSASRPQDRQFILSSKKLLLSDSGFYLCAWSVWGQGAEAFFGQGTRLTVV.

The rearrangement joins TRBV5-6 to TRBJ1-6; no firm D call. V was shortened by 1 base and J by 10 bases, with 12 bases between the two germline ends. This CDR3 spans 14 amino acids. Germline CDR1 reads SGHDT; CDR2 reads YYEEEE. The CDR3 region has the DNA TGTGCCAGCAGCTTGCGTCAGCCCGGCTCACCCCTCCACTTT. Amino acid sequence: CASSLRQPGSPLHF.

This clonotype was detected many times. The CDR3 here is CASSLAEGQLGNEQFF. DNA of the CDR3: TGCGCCAGCAGCTTGGCCGAGGGACAGTTAGGGAATGAGCAGTTCTTC. The chain has TRBV5-1 and TRBJ2-1; 7 nucleotides agree with TRBD1. Per germline, CDR1 SGHRS and CDR2 YFSETQ. Unmatched junction bases numbered 10, after V lost 0 bases and J lost 7 bases. The CDR3 is made up of 16 amino acids.

This clonotype was detected a few times. The V gene is TRBV9, the J gene TRBJ2-3; 7 bases agree with TRBD1. The CDR3 sequence is 16 residues long. V was pared by 0 bases and J by 2 bases, with 6 bases of the junction left unmatched. Germline V gene data show CDR1 as SGDLS and CDR2 as YYNGEE. The CDR3 DNA is TGTGCCAGCAGCGTAGATAGGACAGGACCCACAGATACGCAGTATTTT. It encodes CASSVDRTGPTDTQYF. Filled out from reference TRBV9 and TRBJ2-3, the complete variable domain reads DSGVTQTPKHLITATGQRVTLRCSPRSGDLSVYWYQQSLDQGLQFLIQYYNGEERAKGNILERFSAQQFPDLHSELNLSSLELGDSALYFCASSVDRTGPTDTQYFGPGTRLTVL.

Only a few counts were recorded for this clonotype. The chain couples TRBV20-1 to TRBJ2-5; D remains unclear. The CDR3 runs to 11 residues. Trimming removed 4 bases at V and 4 bases at J, with 7 bases between. CDR1 and CDR2 from the germline V gene are DFQATT and SNEGSKA (reference sequence). This CDR3 is CSANELETQYF. CDR3 nucleotides: TGCAGTGCTAACGAGTTAGAGACCCAGTACTTC.